This T cell receptor beta chain was captured by sequencing in a study of CD8 T cells in ankylosing spondylitis. Overall study results and limits: Earlier studies detected some motif variants in reactive arthritis synovial fluid and blood. The clones that were linked to disease were reported to be significantly enriched in matched synovial fluid samples from ankylosing spondylitis patients.

Preparation of TCR beta libraries was done by quantitative 5'-RACE with molecular barcodes. TCRdb reprocessed the 5' RACE reads with MiXCR, giving one entry per CDR3 protein. The sample has 200,000 to 250,000 distinct CDR3 sequences, roughly a tenth seen once. The table lists this clonotype with many counts. Its specificity is not known. The CDR3 contains 14 residues. Germline V gives CDR1 SGHRS, CDR2 YFSETQ. Trimming removed 0 bases from V and 1 base from J, with 4 bases in between. The V and J genes are TRBV5-1 and TRBJ2-2, with D hard to call. The receptor was isolated from a male donor with ankylosing spondylitis or in good health (not recorded which). Input material: blood, either unsorted or a sorted T cell fraction (not recorded which). CDR3: CASSLDGNTGELFF. The DNA for the CDR3 is TGCGCCAGCAGCTTGGATGGGAACACCGGGGAGCTGTTTTTT. Combining the CDR3 with reference TRBV5-1 and TRBJ2-2 gives the whole variable domain KAGVTQTPRYLIKTRGQQVTLSCSPISGHRSVSWYQQTPGQGLQFLFEYFSETQRNKGNFPGRFSGRQFSNSRSEMNVSTLELGDSALYLCASSLDGNTGELFFGEGSRLTVL.